A selection of T cell receptor beta chains follows, all from one sample in a study of blood T cell repertoires in COVID-19. Only in-frame clones appear in the TCRdb table, and some are missing; sequencing was by immunoSEQ multiplex PCR. The sample has fewer than 250,000 clones, 84% seen once. Sequences were obtained from peripheral blood. The receptors shown here come from a woman between 65 and 79 years old with active or convalescent COVID-19. Both conserved end residues are part of each CDR3. A D gene is named only where the DNA matches it firmly. Some rows mark clone size as missing; the rest say once, few, many or name a class of expanded clone.

>TRBJ2-3|TRBV2|TRBD2|.
CASPGAVGRATDTQYF
TGTGCCAGCCCGGGGGCTGTCGGGAGGGCCACAGATACGCAGTATTTT
>TRBJ2-5|TRBV28|TRBD1|.
CASTLDRGRQETQYF
TGTGCCAGCACCCTCGACAGGGGGAGGCAAGAGACCCAGTACTTC
>TRBJ2-1|TRBV24-1|.|.
CATSDPGLYNEQFF
TGTGCCACCAGTGACCCGGGACTGTACAATGAGCAGTTCTTC
>TRBJ2-3|TRBV5-4|.|few
CASSLRSTGATDTQYF
TGTGCCAGCAGCTTGAGATCAACAGGAGCGACAGATACGCAGTATTTT
>TRBJ1-2|TRBV5-1|TRBD1|.
CASSLDRGNNYGYTF
TGCGCCAGCAGCTTGGACAGGGGGAATAACTATGGCTACACCTTC
>TRBJ1-2|TRBV19|.|.
CASSASANNYGYTF
TGTGCCAGTAGTGCTTCAGCGAATAACTATGGCTACACCTTC
>TRBJ2-3|TRBV6-6|.|.
CASSYGARDTQYF
TGTGCCAGCAGTTACGGGGCGAGGGATACGCAGTATTTT
>TRBJ2-1|TRBV29-1|.|.
CSVGASLYNEQFF
TGCAGCGTTGGGGCTAGCTTGTACAATGAGCAGTTCTTC
>TRBJ2-7|TRBV5-4|TRBD1|.
CASSIRTGAPYEQYF
TGTGCCAGCAGCATCCGGACAGGGGCGCCCTACGAGCAGTACTTC
>TRBJ2-1|TRBV7-9|TRBD2|.
CASSSPLAGVSYNEQFF
TGTGCCAGCAGCTCCCCCCTAGCGGGGGTCTCCTACAATGAGCAGTTCTTC
>TRBJ1-4|TRBV6-5|.|once
CASRTFGTGNEKLFF
TGTGCCAGCAGGACATTTGGCACGGGGAATGAAAAACTGTTTTTT
>TRBJ1-2|TRBV9|.|.
CASSSPWGRTNYGYTF
TGTGCCAGCAGCTCCCCTTGGGGCAGGACTAACTATGGCTACACCTTC
>TRBJ2-5|TRBV18|.|.
CASKRTFQETQYF
TGTGCCAGCAAGCGGACTTTCCAAGAGACCCAGTACTTC
>TRBJ2-2|TRBV10-1|TRBD1|.
CASRLGQDIGELFF
TGCGCCAGCAGGTTGGGACAGGATATCGGGGAGCTGTTTTTT
>TRBJ1-5|TRBV6-5|TRBD1|few
CASRSDRASNQPQHF
TGTGCCAGCAGATCTGACAGGGCGAGCAATCAGCCCCAGCATTTT
>TRBJ2-6|TRBV29-1|.|.
CSVESSGANVLTF
TGCAGCGTTGAGTCCAGTGGGGCCAACGTCCTGACTTTC
>TRBJ1-3|TRBV28|.|few
CASSHSGNTIYF
TGTGCCAGCAGTCATTCCGGAAACACCATATATTTT
>TRBJ2-3|TRBV5-1|TRBD2|.
CASSPLAGGADTQYF
TGCGCCAGCAGCCCCCTAGCGGGAGGAGCAGATACGCAGTATTTT
>TRBJ2-1|TRBV7-3|TRBD2|.
CASSLMSSGDNEQFF
TGTGCCAGCAGCTTAATGTCTAGCGGTGACAATGAGCAGTTCTTC
>TRBJ2-7|TRBV7-8|.|.
CASSVSPPRGGKYEQYF
TGTGCCAGCAGCGTCAGCCCACCCCGGGGCGGGAAATACGAGCAGTACTTC
>TRBJ2-7|TRBV14|TRBD2|.
CASSRGRPTFYEQYF
TGTGCCAGCAGCCGCGGGAGGCCGACTTTCTACGAGCAGTACTTC
>TRBJ1-2|TRBV30|.|.
CAWGVWAGYYGYTF
TGTGCCTGGGGCGTGTGGGCAGGTTACTATGGCTACACCTTC
>TRBJ2-5|TRBV18|TRBD1|.
CASSPVTGDTQETQYF
TGTGCCAGCTCACCGGTGACAGGGGACACCCAAGAGACCCAGTACTTC
>TRBJ2-7|TRBV11-1|.|.
CASSLAPAGAAIYEQYF
TGTGCCAGCAGCTTAGCGCCGGCAGGGGCCGCCATTTACGAGCAGTACTTC
>TRBJ1-1|TRBV7-9|TRBD1|.
CASSLAVGQGGTEAFF
TGTGCCAGCAGCTTAGCCGTCGGACAGGGGGGTACTGAAGCTTTCTTT
>TRBJ2-1|TRBV9|TRBD2|.
CASSVLSGSDDNEQFF
TGTGCCAGCAGCGTACTGAGCGGGAGTGACGACAATGAGCAGTTCTTC
>TRBJ2-5|TRBV12-5|TRBD2|.
CASARLAGGIGETQYF
TGTGCTAGTGCAAGACTAGCGGGAGGGATTGGGGAGACCCAGTACTTC
>TRBJ2-3|TRBV11-1|.|.
CASSLDGTDTQYF
TGTGCCAGCAGCTTAGACGGTACAGATACGCAGTATTTT
>TRBJ1-1|TRBV4-1|.|.
CASSQDRPGNTEAFF
TGCGCCAGCAGCCAAGACAGGCCTGGGAACACTGAAGCTTTCTTT